These 13 T cell receptor beta chains came from one sample sequenced in a study of CD8 T cells in ankylosing spondylitis. TCRdb analysed the 5' RACE reads with MiXCR anew, one entry per CDR3 protein. The table records 250,000 to 400,000 distinct CDR3 sequences, around 10% of them present only once. Sample: blood, either unsorted or a sorted T cell fraction (not recorded which). The receptor set was obtained from a female donor with ankylosing spondylitis or in good health (not recorded which).

This clonotype was seen repeatedly, ten times or more. The V gene is TRBV7-2, the J gene TRBJ2-7; tentatively, D is TRBD1 (6 bases). Per germline, CDR1 SGHTA and CDR2 FQGNSA. CDR3 size: 15 residues. V lost 1 base and J 2 bases, leaving 12 bases between the germline ends. CDR3 sequence: CASSLVGTRTYEQYF. The CDR3 bases are TGTGCCAGCAGCTTAGTAGGGACACGCACCTACGAGCAGTACTTC.

This clonotype occurred many times. This chain connects TRBV20-1 to TRBJ2-2; 8 positions agree with TRBD2. J was trimmed by 4 bases and V by 1 base; bases with no gene match: 5. CDR3 length: 15 amino acids. Looked up from germline, CDR1 is DFQATT and CDR2 is SNEGSKA (reference sequence). This CDR3 reads CSARAGLAPTGELFF. The CDR3 nucleotides are TGCAGTGCTAGAGCCGGACTAGCCCCCACCGGGGAGCTGTTTTTT.

The sample holds a few counts of this clonotype. The chain uses TRBV9 and TRBJ2-1; 12 positions match TRBD1. J lost 7 bases, V lost 2 bases, and 4 bases had no gene match. From germline, CDR1 is SGDLS and CDR2 YYNGEE. The CDR3 is 15 amino acids. The CDR3 DNA follows: TGTGCCAGCAGCGTGGGACAGGGGGCGCGGAATGAGCAGTTCTTC. Translating gives CASSVGQGARNEQFF.

This clonotype was recorded many times. The rearrangement links TRBV20-1 to TRBJ2-3; unclear D gene. V was pared by 0 bases and J by 1 base, with 8 bases between. CDR1 is DFQATT and CDR2 is SNEGSKA in the germline V gene (reference sequence). CDR3 length equals 14 residues. The CDR3 here is CSARDSSGTDTQYF. In DNA, the CDR3 is TGCAGTGCTAGAGATTCCTCTGGCACAGATACGCAGTATTTT.

The chain has TRBV6-5 and TRBJ2-7, with D unclear. Germline CDR1 is MNHEY and CDR2 is SVGAGI. The CDR3 contains 15 residues. Trimming removed 0 bases from V and 0 bases from J, with 9 bases in between. CDR3 region: CASSYSFSSSYEQYF. Here the CDR3 DNA reads TGTGCCAGCAGTTACTCTTTTTCCAGCTCCTACGAGCAGTACTTC.

The chain is built from TRBV30 and TRBJ2-2; the D is unclear. The CDR3 sequence is 14 residues long. Germline V gives CDR1 GTSNPN, CDR2 SVGIG (reference sequence). V lost 3 bases to trimming and J lost 6 bases, with 14 bases between them. The chain's CDR3 is CAWRLEGSPGELFF. In DNA, the CDR3 is TGTGCCTGGAGGCTGGAAGGTTCACCCGGGGAGCTGTTTTTT.

The J gene is TRBJ2-7, the V gene TRBV5-1, with 12 bases fitting TRBD1. The CDR3 is 16 residues long. CDR1 and CDR2 (germline): SGHRS, YFSETQ. Germline trimming cut 4 bases from V and 7 bases from J; bases unmatched to any gene: 12. The CDR3 spells CASSSARDRGPLEQYF. The CDR3 DNA reads as TGCGCCAGCAGCAGCGCCCGGGACAGGGGGCCTTTAGAGCAGTACTTC.

This clonotype was detected ten times or more. V usage is TRBV24-1 and J usage is TRBJ2-1, with 7 nucleotides matching TRBD1. The germline CDR1 and CDR2 sequences are KGHDR and SFDVKD. The CDR3 consists of 14 residues. V gave up 4 bases and J gave up 6 bases; unmatched junction bases: 5. The CDR3 region is CATSESGTANEQFF. The CDR3 nucleotides are TGTGCCACCAGTGAGTCCGGGACAGCCAATGAGCAGTTCTTC.

The V and J genes are TRBV15 and TRBJ2-7; TRBD2 aligns across 10 bases. V lost 0 bases, J lost 3 bases, and 2 bases stayed unmatched. CDR3 length: 15 amino acids. Germline-derived CDR1 and CDR2 are LNHNV and YYDKDF (reference sequence). In DNA, the CDR3 is TGTGCCACCAGCAGAGATCGGACTAGCGGCTACGAGCAGTACTTC. This sequence encodes CATSRDRTSGYEQYF.

This clonotype was recorded many times. V is TRBV27 and J is TRBJ2-7; TRBD1 agrees at 7 bases. The CDR3 is 13 amino acids. Per the germline V gene, CDR1 is MNHEY and CDR2 is SMNVEV (reference sequence). The junction had 4 bases not matched to a gene; V was cut back by 8 bases and J by 0 bases. The chain's CDR3 is CASAGTVSYEQYF. The DNA for the CDR3 is TGTGCCAGCGCCGGGACAGTCTCCTACGAGCAGTACTTC.

This clonotype has at least ten counts. The chain carries TRBV27 and TRBJ2-3, with no clear D. The CDR3 is 14 residues long. Germline V gene lookup returns CDR1 MNHEY and CDR2 SMNVEV (reference sequence). V dropped 3 bases and J dropped 2 bases, with 9 bases sitting between them. The DNA for the CDR3 is TGTGCCAGCAGTTTTGAGAAAAACACAGATACGCAGTATTTT. Amino acid sequence: CASSFEKNTDTQYF.

There are a few counts of this clonotype. The V gene is TRBV28, the J gene TRBJ1-1; 8 positions agree with TRBD1. The CDR3 is 14 amino acids. Germline lookup yields CDR1 MDHEN and CDR2 SYDVKM. Trimming took 4 bases from V and 4 from J; bases not matched to a gene: 5. The CDR3 DNA reads TGTGCCAGCAGTTCGTACAGGGGGGGCACTGAAGCTTTCTTT. Amino acids: CASSSYRGGTEAFF.

This clonotype was recorded at least ten times. J is TRBJ1-4 and V is TRBV20-1; 9 bases line up with TRBD1. The ends lost 0 bases at V and 7 bases at J; junction bases unmatched: 6. The CDR3 has 15 amino acids. Germline CDR1 is DFQATT and CDR2 is SNEGSKA (reference sequence). The CDR3 is CSARELTGGFEKLFF. The CDR3 DNA follows: TGCAGTGCTAGAGAATTGACAGGGGGTTTTGAAAAACTGTTTTTT.